The source of this T cell receptor beta chain is a study of cytomegalovirus exposure and HLA in healthy donors. Study-wide results and limits: In vitro work confirmed that a few CMV-associated chains recognize CMV antigens.

The PCR made use of 60 Vbeta and 13 Jbeta primers. Method: immunoSEQ multiplex PCR; TCRdb's copy keeps in-frame clones and lacks some. The data contain some 130,000 clones, approximately 70% of them singletons. The study did not record CMV serostatus for this donor. To note about this clone: What it recognizes is unknown.

The specimen was PBMCs. The source of this sequence is a human donor in good health.

The CDR3 nucleotides are TGTGCCAGTAACCCGATCCAACTAGCGGAGGGGGGCAAATGGCAGTACTTC. Amino acid sequence: CASNPIQLAEGGKWQYF. The V call is TRBV19, the J call TRBJ2-7; the match to TRBD2 covers 8 bases. Germline V gives CDR1 LNHDA, CDR2 SQIVND (reference sequence). The CDR3 extends over 17 amino acids. J lost 9 bases, V lost 7 bases, and 23 bases had no gene match.